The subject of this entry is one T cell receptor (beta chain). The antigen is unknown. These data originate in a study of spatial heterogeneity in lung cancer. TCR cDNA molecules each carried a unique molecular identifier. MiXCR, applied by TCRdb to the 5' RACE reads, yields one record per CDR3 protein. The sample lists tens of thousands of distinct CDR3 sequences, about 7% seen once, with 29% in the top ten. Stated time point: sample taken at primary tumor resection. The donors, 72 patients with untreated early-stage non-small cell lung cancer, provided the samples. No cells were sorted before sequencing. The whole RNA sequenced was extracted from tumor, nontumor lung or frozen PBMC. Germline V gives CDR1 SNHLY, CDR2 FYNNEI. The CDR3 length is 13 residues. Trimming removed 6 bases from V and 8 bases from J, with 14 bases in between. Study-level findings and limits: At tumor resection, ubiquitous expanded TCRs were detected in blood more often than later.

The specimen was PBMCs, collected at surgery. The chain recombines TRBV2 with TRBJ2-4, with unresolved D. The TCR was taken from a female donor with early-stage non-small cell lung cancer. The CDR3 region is CASRDPNRDIQYF. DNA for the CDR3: TGTGCCAGCAGAGATCCGAACAGAGACATTCAGTACTTC.